This T cell receptor beta chain was sequenced during a study of blood T cells in healthy people across ages. This CDR3 is 14 amino acids long. CDR1 is DFQATT, CDR2 SNEGSKA, per germline (reference sequence). The ends were cut back, 1 base at V and 6 bases at J, with 13 bases in the middle. With a J-beta primer mix and a sample-barcoded 5' primer, a second PCR ran 7 to 11 cycles. Carrying 12 random nucleotides, a template-switch adaptor labeled each individual cDNA molecule. TCRdb reprocessed the 5' RACE reads via MiXCR and lists one record per CDR3 protein. The table records around 1,500,000 distinct CDR3 sequences, roughly 40% of them present only once.

The specimen was blood. This rearrangement joins TRBV20-1 to TRBJ1-5, with no clear D. The source is a woman aged 18-29 years in good health. The CDR3 DNA reads as TGCAGTGCTAGAGGAGAAAGGGAGAGTCAGCCCCAGCATTTT. This sequence encodes CSARGERESQPQHF.